These T cell receptor beta chains were read from a single sample in a study of blood T cell repertoires in COVID-19. Clones were sequenced by immunoSEQ multiplex PCR, and TCRdb holds only the in-frame ones, with some missing. The sample lists tens of thousands of clones; more than 80% were seen once. Sequenced: peripheral blood. These receptor sequences come from a woman of 80 years or more with acute or convalescent COVID-19. Both conserved end residues are part of each CDR3. The order of the fields is D gene, V gene, J gene, clone size, CDR3 protein, CDR3 DNA. D genes are given only for firm matches. The size field is filled for only some rows; it gives once, few, many or a size class.

D: .; V: TRBV6-5; J: TRBJ1-2; size: .; CDR3: CASRIQRSPSYGYTF; DNA: TGTGCCAGCAGGATACAGAGATCTCCCTCCTATGGCTACACCTTC
D: .; V: TRBV15; J: TRBJ1-1; size: .; CDR3: CATSKGADTEAFF; DNA: TGTGCCACCAGCAAAGGGGCGGACACTGAAGCTTTCTTT
D: .; V: TRBV5-4; J: TRBJ1-6; size: .; CDR3: CASSAQGINSPLHF; DNA: TGTGCCAGCAGCGCTCAGGGCATTAATTCACCCCTCCACTTT
D: .; V: TRBV7-2; J: TRBJ2-1; size: .; CDR3: CASSARGYSNEQFF; DNA: TGTGCCAGCAGCGCGAGAGGGTATTCCAATGAGCAGTTCTTC
D: TRBD2; V: TRBV7-2; J: TRBJ2-7; size: .; CDR3: CASSSELGLAGGWQYF; DNA: TGTGCCAGCAGCTCCGAGCTGGGACTAGCGGGAGGGTGGCAGTACTTC
D: TRBD1; V: TRBV30; J: TRBJ2-5; size: .; CDR3: CAWSLRDRDPLYF; DNA: TGTGCCTGGAGCCTAAGAGACAGGGACCCTCTGTACTTC
D: .; V: TRBV12-2; J: TRBJ1-5; size: .; CDR3: CASRQWTGPNQPQHF; DNA: TGTGCAAGTCGCCAATGGACAGGCCCCAATCAGCCCCAGCATTTT
D: TRBD2; V: TRBV29-1; J: TRBJ2-3; size: .; CDR3: CSVGLAGGISPTDTQYF; DNA: TGCAGCGTTGGACTAGCGGGAGGCATTTCCCCCACAGATACGCAGTATTTT
D: TRBD2; V: TRBV13; J: TRBJ2-7; size: .; CDR3: CASSPGTSGRRRGEQYF; DNA: TGTGCCAGCAGCCCCGGGACTAGCGGGAGGCGTAGAGGGGAGCAGTACTTC
D: .; V: TRBV2; J: TRBJ1-5; size: .; CDR3: CASSGAGGGDQPQHF; DNA: TGTGCCAGCAGCGGGGCGGGGGGCGGAGATCAGCCCCAGCATTTT
D: TRBD1; V: TRBV2; J: TRBJ2-1; size: .; CDR3: CASSVQGVASNEQFF; DNA: TGTGCCAGCAGTGTACAGGGGGTTGCCTCAAATGAGCAGTTCTTC
D: .; V: TRBV14; J: TRBJ2-4; size: .; CDR3: CASSQLGTNLNIQYF; DNA: TGTGCCAGCAGCCAATTGGGGACAAATCTGAACATTCAGTACTTC
D: .; V: TRBV28; J: TRBJ2-6; size: .; CDR3: CASSLQGAGANVLTF; DNA: TGTGCCAGCAGTTTACAGGGCGCTGGGGCCAACGTCCTGACTTTC
D: .; V: TRBV2; J: TRBJ2-2; size: .; CDR3: CASTAGGELFF; DNA: TGTGCCAGCACCGCGGGCGGGGAGCTGTTTTTT
D: TRBD1; V: TRBV9; J: TRBJ2-2; size: .; CDR3: CASSVVVQGTGELFF; DNA: TGTGCCAGCAGCGTAGTAGTACAGGGGACCGGGGAGCTGTTTTTT
D: TRBD2; V: TRBV11-3; J: TRBJ2-1; size: .; CDR3: CASSLVAGPYNEQFF; DNA: TGTGCCAGCAGCTTAGTAGCGGGACCCTACAATGAGCAGTTCTTC
D: TRBD1; V: TRBV5-5; J: TRBJ1-1; size: .; CDR3: CASSGQGNTEAFF; DNA: TGTGCCAGCAGCGGACAGGGAAACACTGAAGCTTTCTTT
D: .; V: TRBV6-6; J: TRBJ1-6; size: .; CDR3: CASSYSLNSPLHF; DNA: TGTGCCAGCAGTTACTCGTTAAATTCACCCCTCCACTTT
D: TRBD2; V: TRBV28; J: TRBJ2-7; size: .; CDR3: CASTETSGSYEQYF; DNA: TGTGCCAGCACCGAGACTAGCGGATCCTACGAGCAGTACTTC
D: .; V: TRBV5-1; J: TRBJ2-3; size: .; CDR3: CASSLALQADTQYF; DNA: TGCGCCAGCAGCTTGGCCTTGCAGGCAGATACGCAGTATTTT
D: .; V: TRBV5-1; J: TRBJ2-1; size: few; CDR3: CASSLGQVYNEQFF; DNA: TGCGCCAGCAGCTTGGGACAGGTTTACAATGAGCAGTTCTTC
D: .; V: TRBV12-5; J: TRBJ1-5; size: few; CDR3: CASGPGLPLGPQHF; DNA: TGTGCTAGTGGCCCCGGGTTGCCGCTCGGGCCCCAGCATTTT
D: TRBD1; V: TRBV27; J: TRBJ1-1; size: .; CDR3: CASSIQGALNTEAFF; DNA: TGTGCCAGCAGTATACAGGGGGCATTGAACACTGAAGCTTTCTTT
D: TRBD2; V: TRBV6-1; J: TRBJ2-7; size: .; CDR3: CASSASWGAGESEQYF; DNA: TGTGCCAGCAGTGCCTCCTGGGGTGCGGGAGAGTCCGAGCAGTACTTC
D: TRBD1; V: TRBV9; J: TRBJ2-7; size: once; CDR3: CASSPQGGASYEQYF; DNA: TGTGCCAGCAGCCCGCAAGGGGGCGCCTCCTACGAGCAGTACTTC
D: TRBD1; V: TRBV27; J: TRBJ1-5; size: .; CDR3: CASSFLGGDQPQHF; DNA: TGTGCCAGCAGTTTTTTAGGGGGCGATCAGCCCCAGCATTTT